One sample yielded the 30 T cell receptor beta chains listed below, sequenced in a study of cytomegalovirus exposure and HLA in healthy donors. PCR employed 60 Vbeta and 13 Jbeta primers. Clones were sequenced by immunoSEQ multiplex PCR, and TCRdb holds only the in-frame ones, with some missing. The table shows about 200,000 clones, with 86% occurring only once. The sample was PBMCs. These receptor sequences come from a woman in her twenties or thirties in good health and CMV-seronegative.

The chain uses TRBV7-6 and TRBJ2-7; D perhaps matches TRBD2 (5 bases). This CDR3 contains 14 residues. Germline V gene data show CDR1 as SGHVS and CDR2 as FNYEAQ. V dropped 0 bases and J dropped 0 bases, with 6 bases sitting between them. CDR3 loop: CASSLARVSYEQYF. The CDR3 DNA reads TGTGCCAGCAGCTTAGCGCGGGTCTCCTACGAGCAGTACTTC.

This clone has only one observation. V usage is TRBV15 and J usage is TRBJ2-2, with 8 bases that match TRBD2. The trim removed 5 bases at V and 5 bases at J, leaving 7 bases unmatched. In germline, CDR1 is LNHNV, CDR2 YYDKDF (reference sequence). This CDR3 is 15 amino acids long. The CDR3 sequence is CATSARTSLTGELFF. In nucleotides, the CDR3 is TGTGCCACCAGCGCTCGGACTAGCTTAACCGGGGAGCTGTTTTTT.

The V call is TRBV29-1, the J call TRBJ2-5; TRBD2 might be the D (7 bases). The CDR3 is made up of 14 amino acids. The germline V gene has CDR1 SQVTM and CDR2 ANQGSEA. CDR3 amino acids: CSTTLLGGGETQYF. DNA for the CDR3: TGCAGTACAACTCTACTAGGGGGGGGAGAGACCCAGTACTTC.

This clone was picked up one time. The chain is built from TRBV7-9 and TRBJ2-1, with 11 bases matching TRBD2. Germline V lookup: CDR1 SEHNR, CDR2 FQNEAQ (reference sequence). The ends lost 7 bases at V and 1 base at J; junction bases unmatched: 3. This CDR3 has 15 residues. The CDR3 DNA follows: TGTGCCAGCAATCCTAGCGGGAGGTCCTACAATGAGCAGTTCTTC. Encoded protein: CASNPSGRSYNEQFF.

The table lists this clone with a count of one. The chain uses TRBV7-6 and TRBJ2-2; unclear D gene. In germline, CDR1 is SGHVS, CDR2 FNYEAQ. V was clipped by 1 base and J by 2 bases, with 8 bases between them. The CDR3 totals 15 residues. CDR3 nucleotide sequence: TGTGCCAGCAGCTTAGAGACAATCAACACCGGGGAGCTGTTTTTT. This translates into CASSLETINTGELFF. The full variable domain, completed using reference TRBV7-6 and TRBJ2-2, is GAGVSQSPRYKVTKRGQDVALRCDPISGHVSLYWYRQALGQGPEFLTYFNYEAQQDKSGLPNDRFSAERPEGSISTLTIQRTEQRDSAMYRCASSLETINTGELFFGEGSRLTVL.

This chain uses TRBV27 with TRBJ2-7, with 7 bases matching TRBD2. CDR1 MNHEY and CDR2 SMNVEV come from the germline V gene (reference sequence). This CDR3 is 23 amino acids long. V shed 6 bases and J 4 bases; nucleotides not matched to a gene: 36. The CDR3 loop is CASRGRYTALAEEGRAFRYEQYF. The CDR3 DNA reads TGTGCCAGCAGGGGGAGGTATACGGCTCTAGCGGAAGAGGGGAGGGCCTTTCGGTACGAGCAGTACTTC.

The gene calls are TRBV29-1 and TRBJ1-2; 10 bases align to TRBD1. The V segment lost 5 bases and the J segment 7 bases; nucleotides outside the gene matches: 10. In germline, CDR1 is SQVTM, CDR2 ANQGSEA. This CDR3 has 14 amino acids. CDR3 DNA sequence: TGCAGCGTTACCGGGACAGGGGCTCGCGGTGGCTACACCTTC. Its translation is CSVTGTGARGGYTF.

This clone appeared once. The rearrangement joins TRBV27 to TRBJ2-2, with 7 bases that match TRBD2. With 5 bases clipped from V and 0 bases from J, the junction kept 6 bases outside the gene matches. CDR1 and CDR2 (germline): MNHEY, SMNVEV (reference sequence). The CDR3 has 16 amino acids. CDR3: CASSAGLEANTGELFF. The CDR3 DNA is TGTGCCAGCAGTGCAGGACTAGAGGCGAACACCGGGGAGCTGTTTTTT.

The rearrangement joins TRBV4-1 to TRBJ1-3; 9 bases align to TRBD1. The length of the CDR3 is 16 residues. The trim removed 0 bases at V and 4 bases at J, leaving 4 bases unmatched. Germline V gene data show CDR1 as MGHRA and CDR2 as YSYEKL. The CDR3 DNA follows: TGCGCCAGCAGCCAAGACGGACAGGGGAGAGGAAACACCATATATTTT. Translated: CASSQDGQGRGNTIYF.

CDR3 amino acids: CASSLEAGMKYF. For the CDR3, the DNA is TGCGCCAGCAGCTTGGAGGCAGGGATGAAGTACTTC. V usage is TRBV5-1 and J usage is TRBJ2-4, with D possibly TRBD1 on 5 matching bases. Germline V CDR1 and CDR2: SGHRS, YFSETQ. V lost 0 bases to trimming and J lost 14 bases, with 12 bases between them. This CDR3 contains 12 residues. Based on the CDR3 plus reference TRBV5-1 and TRBJ2-4, the full variable domain is KAGVTQTPRYLIKTRGQQVTLSCSPISGHRSVSWYQQTPGQGLQFLFEYFSETQRNKGNFPGRFSGRQFSNSRSEMNVSTLELGDSALYLCASSLEAGMKYFGAGTRLSVL.

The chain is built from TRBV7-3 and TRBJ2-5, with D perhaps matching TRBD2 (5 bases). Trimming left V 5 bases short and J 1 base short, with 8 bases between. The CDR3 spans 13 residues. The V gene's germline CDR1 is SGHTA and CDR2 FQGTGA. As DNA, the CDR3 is TGTGCCAGCAGCCTAGCCCCCCAAGAGACCCAGTACTTC. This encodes CASSLAPQETQYF.

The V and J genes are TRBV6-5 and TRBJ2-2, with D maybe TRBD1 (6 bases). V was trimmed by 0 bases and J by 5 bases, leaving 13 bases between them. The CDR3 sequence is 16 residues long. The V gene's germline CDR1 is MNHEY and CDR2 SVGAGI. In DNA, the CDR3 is TGTGCCAGCAGTTACTCTTCAGGGGTAGGGACCGGGGAGCTGTTTTTT. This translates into CASSYSSGVGTGELFF.

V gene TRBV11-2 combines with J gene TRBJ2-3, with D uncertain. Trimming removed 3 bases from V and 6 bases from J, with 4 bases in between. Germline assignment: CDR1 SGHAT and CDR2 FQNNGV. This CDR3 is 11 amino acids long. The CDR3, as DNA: TGTGCCAGCAGCTTTTCGGATACGCAGTATTTT. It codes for CASSFSDTQYF.

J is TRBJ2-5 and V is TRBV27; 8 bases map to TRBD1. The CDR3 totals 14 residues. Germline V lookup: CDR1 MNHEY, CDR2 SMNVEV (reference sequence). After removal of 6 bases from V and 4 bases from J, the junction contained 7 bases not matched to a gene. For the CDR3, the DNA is TGTGCCAGCAGAAACGACAGGGGTGGAGAGACCCAGTACTTC. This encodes CASRNDRGGETQYF.

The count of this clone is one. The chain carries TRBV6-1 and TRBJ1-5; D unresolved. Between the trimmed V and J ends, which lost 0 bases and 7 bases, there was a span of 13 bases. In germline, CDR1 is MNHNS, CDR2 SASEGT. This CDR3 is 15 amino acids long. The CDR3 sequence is CASSEAMGPEQPQHF. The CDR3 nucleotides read TGTGCCAGCAGTGAAGCAATGGGCCCAGAACAGCCCCAGCATTTT.

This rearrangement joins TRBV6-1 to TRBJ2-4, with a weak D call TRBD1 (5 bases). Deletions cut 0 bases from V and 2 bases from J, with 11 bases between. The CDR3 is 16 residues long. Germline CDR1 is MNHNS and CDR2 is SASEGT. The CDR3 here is CASSEAKGRPKNIQYF. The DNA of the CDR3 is TGTGCCAGCAGTGAAGCAAAGGGGCGCCCCAAAAACATTCAGTACTTC.

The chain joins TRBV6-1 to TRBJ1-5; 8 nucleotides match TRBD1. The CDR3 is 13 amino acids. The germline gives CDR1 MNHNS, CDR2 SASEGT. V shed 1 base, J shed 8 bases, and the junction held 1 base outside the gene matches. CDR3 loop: CASSEGGQEPQHF. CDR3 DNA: TGTGCCAGCAGTGAAGGGGGACAGGAGCCCCAGCATTTT.

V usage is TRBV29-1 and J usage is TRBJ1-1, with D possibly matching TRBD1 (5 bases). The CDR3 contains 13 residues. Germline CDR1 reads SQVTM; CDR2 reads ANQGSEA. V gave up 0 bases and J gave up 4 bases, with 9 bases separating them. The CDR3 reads CSVEDRGSTEAFF. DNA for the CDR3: TGCAGCGTTGAAGATCGGGGGAGCACTGAAGCTTTCTTT.

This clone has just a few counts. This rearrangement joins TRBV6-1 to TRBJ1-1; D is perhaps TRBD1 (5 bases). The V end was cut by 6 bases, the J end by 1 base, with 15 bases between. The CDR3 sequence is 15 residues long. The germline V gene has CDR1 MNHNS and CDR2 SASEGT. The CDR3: CASRDQGASNTEAFF. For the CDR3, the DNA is TGTGCCAGCAGAGATCAGGGTGCGTCGAACACTGAAGCTTTCTTT.

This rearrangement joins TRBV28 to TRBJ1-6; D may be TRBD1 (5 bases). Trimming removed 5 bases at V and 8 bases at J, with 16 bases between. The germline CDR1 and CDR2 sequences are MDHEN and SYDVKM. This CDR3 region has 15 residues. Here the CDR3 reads CASSLSDSRYSPLHF. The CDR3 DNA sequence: TGTGCCAGCAGTCTCAGCGACAGTCGCTATTCACCCCTCCACTTT.

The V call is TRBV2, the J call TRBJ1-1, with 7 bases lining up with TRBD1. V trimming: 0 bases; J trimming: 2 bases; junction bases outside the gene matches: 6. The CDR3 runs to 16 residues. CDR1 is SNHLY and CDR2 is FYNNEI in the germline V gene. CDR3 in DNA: TGTGCCAGCAGTGAAGCCCCGGGACAGCCCAACACTGAAGCTTTCTTT. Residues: CASSEAPGQPNTEAFF. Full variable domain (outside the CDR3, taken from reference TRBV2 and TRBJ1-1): EPEVTQTPSHQVTQMGQEVILRCVPISNHLYFYWYRQILGQKVEFLVSFYNNEISEKSEIFDDQFSVERPDGSNFTLKIRSTKLEDSAMYFCASSEAPGQPNTEAFFGQGTRLTVV.

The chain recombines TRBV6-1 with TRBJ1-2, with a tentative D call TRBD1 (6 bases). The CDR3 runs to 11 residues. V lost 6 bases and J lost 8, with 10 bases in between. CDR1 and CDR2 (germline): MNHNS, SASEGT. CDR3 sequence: CASRIQGGYTF. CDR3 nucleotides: TGTGCCAGCAGGATTCAGGGGGGCTACACCTTC.

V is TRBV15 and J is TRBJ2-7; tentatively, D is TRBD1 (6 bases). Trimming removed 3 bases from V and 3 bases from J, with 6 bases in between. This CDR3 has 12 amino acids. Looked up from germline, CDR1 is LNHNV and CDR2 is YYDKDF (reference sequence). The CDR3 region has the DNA TGTGCCACCAGCAGGGACAGCTACGAGCAGTACTTC. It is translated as CATSRDSYEQYF.

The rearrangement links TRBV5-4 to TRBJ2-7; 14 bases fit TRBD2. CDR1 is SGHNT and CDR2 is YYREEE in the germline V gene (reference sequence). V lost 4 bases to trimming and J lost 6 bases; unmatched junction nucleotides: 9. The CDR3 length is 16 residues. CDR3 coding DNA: TGTGCCAGCAGCGCCGGGACTAGCGGGAGATTTTCCGAGCAGTACTTC. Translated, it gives CASSAGTSGRFSEQYF.

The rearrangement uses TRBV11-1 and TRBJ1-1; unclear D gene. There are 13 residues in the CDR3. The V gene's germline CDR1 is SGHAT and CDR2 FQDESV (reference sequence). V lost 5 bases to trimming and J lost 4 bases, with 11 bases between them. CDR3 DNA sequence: TGTGCCAGCAGCCTGGGCGAGGGCACTGAAGCTTTCTTT. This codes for CASSLGEGTEAFF.

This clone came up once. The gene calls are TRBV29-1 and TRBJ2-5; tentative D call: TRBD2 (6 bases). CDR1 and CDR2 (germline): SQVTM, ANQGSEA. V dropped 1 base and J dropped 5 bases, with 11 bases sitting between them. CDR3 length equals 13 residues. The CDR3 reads CSVEGGERETQYF. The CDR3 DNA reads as TGCAGCGTTGAAGGGGGGGAACGGGAGACCCAGTACTTC.

CDR3 bases: TGTGCCAGTAGTTTCAGTACAGGGGCTGAAGCTTTCTTT. Translation gives CASSFSTGAEAFF. This rearrangement joins TRBV19 to TRBJ1-1, with 7 bases fitting TRBD1. The junction had 6 bases not matched to a gene; V was cut back by 5 bases and J by 6 bases. Germline V CDR1 and CDR2: LNHDA, SQIVND (reference sequence). The CDR3 spans 13 residues.

The CDR3 bases are TGTGCCAGCAGTTATTCGACAGGGATGAACACCGGGGAGCTGTTTTTT. Translated: CASSYSTGMNTGELFF. J is TRBJ2-2 and V is TRBV6-5, with 7 bases aligning to TRBD1. The CDR3 contains 16 residues. V was pared by 3 bases and J by 1 base, with 5 bases of the junction left unmatched. CDR1 is MNHEY and CDR2 is SVGAGI in the germline V gene.

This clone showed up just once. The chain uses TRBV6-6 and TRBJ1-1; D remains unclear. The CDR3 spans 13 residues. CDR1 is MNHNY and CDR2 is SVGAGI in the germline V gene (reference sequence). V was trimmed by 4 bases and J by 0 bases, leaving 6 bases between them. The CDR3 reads CASSLPVNTEAFF. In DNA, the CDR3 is TGTGCCAGCAGTTTACCAGTGAACACTGAAGCTTTCTTT.

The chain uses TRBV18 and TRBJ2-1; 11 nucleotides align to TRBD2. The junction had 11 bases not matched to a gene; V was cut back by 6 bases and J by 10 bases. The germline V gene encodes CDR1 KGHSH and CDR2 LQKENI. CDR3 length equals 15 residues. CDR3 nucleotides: TGTGCCAGCTCCCCCGGGACTAGCGGTGCGGGGGAGCAGTTCTTC. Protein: CASSPGTSGAGEQFF.